A single sample is the source of the 20 T cell receptor beta chains below, sequenced in a study of blood T cell repertoires in COVID-19. Sequenced by immunoSEQ multiplex PCR; TCRdb stores in-frame clones only, minus some. Here the sample spans 54,000 or so clones, 82% being singletons. The sequenced sample was peripheral blood. The source of these receptors is a man older than 75 with COVID-19, enrolled during active disease.

The chain is built from TRBV7-8 and TRBJ2-5; possible D gene TRBD1, 6 bases. Germline CDR1 and CDR2: SGHVS and FQNEAQ. The CDR3 has 14 residues. Trimming removed 7 bases at V and 1 base at J, with 13 bases between. CDR3 in DNA: TGTGCCAGCACCCTTGGACAGCGCCAAGAGACCCAGTACTTC. It specifies CASTLGQRQETQYF.

J is TRBJ1-2 and V is TRBV4-2; 7 bases are a match to TRBD1. Germline V CDR1 and CDR2: LGHNA, YNFKEQ. The CDR3 runs 14 residues. Unmatched junction bases numbered 2, after V lost 4 bases and J lost 0 bases. CDR3 nucleotide sequence: TGTGCCAGCAGCCCCGGACAGGCTAACTATGGCTACACCTTC. Amino acid sequence: CASSPGQANYGYTF.

V is TRBV10-3 and J is TRBJ2-2; 9 bases align to TRBD2. The V gene end was trimmed by 11 bases and the J gene end by 5 bases; junction bases not matched to a gene: 9. The CDR3 loop spans 14 amino acids. Germline V lookup: CDR1 ENHRY, CDR2 SYGVKD. This CDR3 is CAVRAGGRTGELFF. In DNA form, the CDR3 reads TGTGCCGTTCGGGCGGGAGGGCGAACCGGGGAGCTGTTTTTT.

The gene calls are TRBV6-5 and TRBJ1-2, with 9 bases matching TRBD1. Per the germline V gene, CDR1 is MNHEY and CDR2 is SVGAGI. V gave up 6 bases and J gave up 8 bases; unmatched junction bases: 1. The CDR3 has 11 amino acids. The CDR3 sequence: CASRDRGGYTF. In DNA form, the CDR3 reads TGTGCCAGCAGGGACAGGGGAGGCTACACCTTC.

The genes are TRBV5-4 and TRBJ1-1; possibly TRBD1 for D (5 bases). Germline V lookup: CDR1 SGHNT, CDR2 YYREEE (reference sequence). This CDR3 spans 14 amino acids. V shed 6 bases and J shed 1 base, with 13 bases lying between them. The CDR3 loop is CASTFGGGNTEAFF. CDR3 nucleotides: TGTGCCAGCACCTTCGGGGGAGGGAACACTGAAGCTTTCTTT. The whole variable domain, remainder taken from reference TRBV5-4 and TRBJ1-1, is ETGVTQSPTHLIKTRGQQVTLRCSSQSGHNTVSWYQQALGQGPQFIFQYYREEENGRGNFPPRFSGLQFPNYSSELNVNALELDDSALYLCASTFGGGNTEAFFGQGTRLTVV.

The chain links TRBV19 to TRBJ2-3; D gene ambiguous. Trimming stripped 10 bases from V and 0 bases from J, with 8 bases between. This CDR3 is 12 amino acids long. From germline, CDR1 is LNHDA and CDR2 SQIVND (reference sequence). This CDR3 is CATRQSTDTQYF. In nucleotides, the CDR3 is TGTGCCACCAGACAAAGCACAGATACGCAGTATTTT.

The table lists this clone with a few counts. The gene calls are TRBV6-5 and TRBJ2-1; 8 nucleotides agree with TRBD2. CDR1 is MNHEY and CDR2 is SVGAGI in the germline V gene. V trimming: 2 bases; J trimming: 7 bases; junction bases outside the gene matches: 10. This CDR3 has 16 residues. The CDR3 sequence is CASSYTGLAGGNEQFF. Here the CDR3 DNA reads TGTGCCAGCAGTTACACTGGACTAGCTGGGGGGAATGAGCAGTTCTTC.

The chain carries TRBV11-3 and TRBJ2-1; possible D gene TRBD2, 6 bases. CDR1 and CDR2 from the germline V gene are SGHNT and YENEEA. The CDR3 extends over 18 amino acids. V lost 1 base, J lost 3 bases, and 19 bases lay in between. The CDR3 bases are TGTGCCAGCAGCTTAGGCCCGGGTAGGGGCGGGGACTACAATGAGCAGTTCTTC. This codes for CASSLGPGRGGDYNEQFF.

The V gene is TRBV19, the J gene TRBJ1-6; a weak D match, TRBD1 (6 bases). Germline V gene data show CDR1 as LNHDA and CDR2 as SQIVND (reference sequence). V was shortened by 2 bases and J by 7 bases, with 12 bases between the two germline ends. This CDR3 spans 15 amino acids. CDR3 sequence reads: CASSIRQVGNSPLHF. The CDR3 DNA is TGTGCCAGTAGTATAAGACAGGTTGGGAATTCACCCCTCCACTTT.

V gene TRBV6-5 combines with J gene TRBJ1-1; 7 bases match TRBD1. This CDR3 has 13 residues. The V segment lost 5 bases and the J segment 6 bases; nucleotides outside the gene matches: 6. Per germline, CDR1 MNHEY and CDR2 SVGAGI. CDR3 sequence reads: CASSRDSPPEAFF. The DNA of the CDR3 is TGTGCCAGCAGTAGGGACAGCCCTCCTGAAGCTTTCTTT.

The V call is TRBV7-2, the J call TRBJ2-5, with no clear D. Germline CDR1 reads SGHTA; CDR2 reads FQGNSA. Trimming stripped 1 base from V and 3 bases from J, with 6 bases between. CDR3 size: 13 residues. This CDR3 is CASSLEREETQYF. The CDR3 bases are TGTGCCAGCAGCTTAGAACGGGAAGAGACCCAGTACTTC.

The CDR3 DNA sequence: TGCGCCAGCAGCTGGGCAGGGGGCTCAGATAATGAGCAGTTCTTC. Translation gives CASSWAGGSDNEQFF. The V gene is TRBV5-1, the J gene TRBJ2-1; 8 nucleotides line up with TRBD1. Germline V gene data show CDR1 as SGHRS and CDR2 as YFSETQ. CDR3 length: 15 amino acids. Unmatched junction bases numbered 9, after V lost 3 bases and J lost 7 bases. Full variable domain (rest looked up from reference TRBV5-1 and TRBJ2-1): KAGVTQTPRYLIKTRGQQVTLSCSPISGHRSVSWYQQTPGQGLQFLFEYFSETQRNKGNFPGRFSGRQFSNSRSEMNVSTLELGDSALYLCASSWAGGSDNEQFFGPGTRLTVL.

This chain connects TRBV7-2 to TRBJ1-1, with unresolved D. Looked up from germline, CDR1 is SGHTA and CDR2 is FQGNSA. Trimming removed 2 bases at V and 4 bases at J, with 8 bases between. The CDR3 totals 13 residues. CDR3: CASSLFSVTEAFF. The CDR3 DNA follows: TGTGCCAGCAGCTTATTTTCCGTCACTGAAGCTTTCTTT.

V gene TRBV5-4 combines with J gene TRBJ1-6; D perhaps matches TRBD1 (6 bases). The V gene's germline CDR1 is SGHNT and CDR2 YYREEE (reference sequence). This CDR3 is built from 16 residues. V lost 5 bases and J 8 bases, leaving 20 bases between the germline ends. For the CDR3, the DNA is TGTGCCAGCAGACTAAGGGGGGGGCGCGGGGATTCACCCCTCCACTTT. Its protein is CASRLRGGRGDSPLHF.

The chain recombines TRBV4-3 with TRBJ1-6, with D possibly matching TRBD1 (5 bases). This CDR3 comprises 16 residues. Looked up from germline, CDR1 is LGHNA and CDR2 is YSLEER. V was trimmed by 1 base and J by 1 base, leaving 8 bases between them. DNA of the CDR3: TGCGCCAGCAGCCAAGGAACAGGATCCTATAATTCACCCCTCCACTTT. Translating it yields CASSQGTGSYNSPLHF.

V and J are TRBV3-1 (or the pseudogene TRBV3-2) and TRBJ2-3; D perhaps matches TRBD1 (6 bases). V was shortened by 4 bases and J by 1 base, with 15 bases between the two germline ends. Germline loops: CDR1 LGHDT, CDR2 YNNKEL (reference sequence). The CDR3 extends over 16 amino acids. The CDR3 nucleotides are TGTGCCAGCAGCCGTTTAGGGGGTTCGGGCACAGATACGCAGTATTTT. Its protein is CASSRLGGSGTDTQYF.

V gene TRBV5-8 combines with J gene TRBJ1-4; D is perhaps TRBD1 (6 bases). The CDR3 runs to 14 residues. CDR1 is SGHTS and CDR2 is YDEGEE in the germline V gene. Trimming shortened V by 0 bases and J by 8 bases, and 11 bases separated the two germline ends. The CDR3 sequence is CASSLDRVSEKLFF. DNA for the CDR3: TGTGCCAGCAGCTTGGACAGGGTCAGCGAAAAACTGTTTTTT. The full variable domain, completed using reference TRBV5-8 and TRBJ1-4, is EAGVTQSPTHLIKTRGQQATLRCSPISGHTSVYWYQQALGLGLQFLLWYDEGEERNRGNFPPRFSGRQFPNYSSELNVNALELEDSALYLCASSLDRVSEKLFFGSGTQLSVL.

The rearrangement links TRBV19 to TRBJ2-3, with D tentatively TRBD1 (6 bases). The CDR3 loop spans 16 amino acids. Germline CDR1 reads LNHDA; CDR2 reads SQIVND (reference sequence). Trimming stripped 7 bases from V and 4 bases from J, with 21 bases between. CDR3 nucleotide sequence: TGTGCCAGTAAAAGGATGGGGGACACCTCGGCAGATACGCAGTATTTT. Its protein is CASKRMGDTSADTQYF.

V gene TRBV19 combines with J gene TRBJ2-5; D call uncertain. CDR3 length: 13 amino acids. The V and J ends lost 3 bases and 3 bases respectively, with 8 bases between them. Germline assignment: CDR1 LNHDA and CDR2 SQIVND (reference sequence). CDR3 sequence: CASSISGEETQYF. The DNA for the CDR3 is TGTGCCAGTAGTATTTCCGGAGAAGAGACCCAGTACTTC.

This chain uses TRBV7-9 with TRBJ2-1; no clear D gene. The germline V and J ends were trimmed by 5 bases and 7 bases, with 12 bases remaining between them. CDR3 size: 13 residues. CDR1 and CDR2 from the germline V gene are SEHNR and FQNEAQ (reference sequence). The CDR3: CASSMRSENEQFF. CDR3 in DNA: TGTGCCAGCAGCATGAGATCCGAAAATGAGCAGTTCTTC. Variable domain in full (rest from reference TRBV7-9 and TRBJ2-1): DTGVSQNPRHKITKRGQNVTFRCDPISEHNRLYWYRQTLGQGPEFLTYFQNEAQLEKSRLLSDRFSAERPKGSFSTLEIQRTEQGDSAMYLCASSMRSENEQFFGPGTRLTVL.